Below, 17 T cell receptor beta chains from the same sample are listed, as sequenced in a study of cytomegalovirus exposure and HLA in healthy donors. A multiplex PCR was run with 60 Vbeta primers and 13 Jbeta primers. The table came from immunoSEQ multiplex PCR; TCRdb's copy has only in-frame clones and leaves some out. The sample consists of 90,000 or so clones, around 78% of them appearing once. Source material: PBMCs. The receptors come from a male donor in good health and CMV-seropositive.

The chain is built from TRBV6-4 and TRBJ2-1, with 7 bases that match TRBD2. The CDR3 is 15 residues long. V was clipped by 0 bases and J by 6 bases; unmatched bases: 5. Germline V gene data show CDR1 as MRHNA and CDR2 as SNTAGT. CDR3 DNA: TGTGCCAGCAGTGACTCCCCCGGGACTACCAATGAGCAGTTCTTC. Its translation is CASSDSPGTTNEQFF.

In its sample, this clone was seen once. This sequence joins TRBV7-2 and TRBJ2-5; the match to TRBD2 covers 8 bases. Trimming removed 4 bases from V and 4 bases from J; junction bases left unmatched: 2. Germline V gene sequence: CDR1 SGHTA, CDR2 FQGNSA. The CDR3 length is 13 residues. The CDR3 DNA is TGTGCCAGCAGCTGGGGACTAGGAGAGACCCAGTACTTC. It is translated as CASSWGLGETQYF.

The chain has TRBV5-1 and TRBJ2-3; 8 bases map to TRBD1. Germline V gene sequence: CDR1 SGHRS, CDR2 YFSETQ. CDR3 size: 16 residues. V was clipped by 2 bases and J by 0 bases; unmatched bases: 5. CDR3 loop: CASSFNNRGSTDTQYF. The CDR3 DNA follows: TGCGCCAGCAGCTTTAATAACAGGGGGAGCACAGATACGCAGTATTTT.

CDR3 nucleotides: TGTGCCAGCAGCTTGGGGGGGACGGGTCTCGGTCTGGGCTACACCTTC. Protein product: CASSLGGTGLGLGYTF. This rearrangement joins TRBV7-3 to TRBJ1-2, with D perhaps matching TRBD1 (5 bases). Trimming removed 3 bases from V and 8 bases from J, with 22 bases in between. This CDR3 contains 16 residues. Germline assignment: CDR1 SGHTA and CDR2 FQGTGA. The variable domain in full, completed from reference TRBV7-3 and TRBJ1-2, reads GAGVSQTPSNKVTEKGKYVELRCDPISGHTALYWYRQSLGQGPEFLIYFQGTGAADDSGLPNDRFFAVRPEGSVSTLKIQRTERGDSAVYLCASSLGGTGLGLGYTFGSGTRLTVV.

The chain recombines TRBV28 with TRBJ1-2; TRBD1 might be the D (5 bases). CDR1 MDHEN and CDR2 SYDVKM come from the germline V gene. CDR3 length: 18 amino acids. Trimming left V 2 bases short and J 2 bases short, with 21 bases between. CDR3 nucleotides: TGTGCCAGCAGTTTACGAATGTTAGGACCGGAGGGGAACTATGGCTACACCTTC. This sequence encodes CASSLRMLGPEGNYGYTF.

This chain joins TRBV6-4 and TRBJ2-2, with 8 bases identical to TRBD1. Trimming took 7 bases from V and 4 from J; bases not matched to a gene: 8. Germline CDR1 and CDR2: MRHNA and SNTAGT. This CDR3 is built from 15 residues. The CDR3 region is CASTTQGDGTGELFF. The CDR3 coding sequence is TGTGCCAGCACCACACAGGGGGACGGCACCGGGGAGCTGTTTTTT.

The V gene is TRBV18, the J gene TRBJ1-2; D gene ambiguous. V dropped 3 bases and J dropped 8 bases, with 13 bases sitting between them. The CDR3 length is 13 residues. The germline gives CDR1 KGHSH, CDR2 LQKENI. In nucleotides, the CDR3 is TGTGCCAGCTCACCTTCTATTTCGGGAGGCTACACCTTC. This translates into CASSPSISGGYTF. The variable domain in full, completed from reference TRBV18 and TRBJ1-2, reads NAGVMQNPRHLVRRRGQEARLRCSPMKGHSHVYWYRQLPEEGLKFMVYLQKENIIDESGMPKERFSAEFPKEGPSILRIQQVVRGDSAAYFCASSPSISGGYTFGSGTRLTVV.

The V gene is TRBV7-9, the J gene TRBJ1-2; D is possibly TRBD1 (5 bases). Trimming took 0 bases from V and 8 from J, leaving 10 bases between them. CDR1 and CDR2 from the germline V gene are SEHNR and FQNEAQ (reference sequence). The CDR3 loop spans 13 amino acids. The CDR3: CASSLAQGLGYTF. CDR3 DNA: TGTGCCAGCAGCTTAGCGCAGGGTCTGGGCTACACCTTC.

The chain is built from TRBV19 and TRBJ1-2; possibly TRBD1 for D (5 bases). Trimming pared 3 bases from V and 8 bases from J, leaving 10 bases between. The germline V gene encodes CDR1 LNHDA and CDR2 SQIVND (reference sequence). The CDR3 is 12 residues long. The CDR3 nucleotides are TGTGCCAGTAGTATGGGGGGGTCAGGCTACACCTTC. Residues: CASSMGGSGYTF. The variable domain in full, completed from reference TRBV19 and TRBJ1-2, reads DGGITQSPKYLFRKEGQNVTLSCEQNLNHDAMYWYRQDPGQGLRLIYYSQIVNDFQKGDIAEGYSVSREKKESFPLTVTSAQKNPTAFYLCASSMGGSGYTFGSGTRLTVV.

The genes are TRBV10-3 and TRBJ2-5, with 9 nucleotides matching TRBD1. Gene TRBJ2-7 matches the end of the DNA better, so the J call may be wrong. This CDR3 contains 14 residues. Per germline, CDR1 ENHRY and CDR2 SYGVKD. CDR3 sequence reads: CAISLGTGTDEQYF. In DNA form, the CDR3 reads TGTGCCATCAGTTTGGGGACAGGGACAGACGAGCAGTACTTC.

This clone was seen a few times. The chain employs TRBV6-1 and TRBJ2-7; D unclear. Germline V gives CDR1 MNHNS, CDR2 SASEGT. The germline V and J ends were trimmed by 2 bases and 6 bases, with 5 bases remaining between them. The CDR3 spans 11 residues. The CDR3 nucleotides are TGTGCCAGCAGTGAATTCTTCGAGCAGTACTTC. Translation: CASSEFFEQYF.

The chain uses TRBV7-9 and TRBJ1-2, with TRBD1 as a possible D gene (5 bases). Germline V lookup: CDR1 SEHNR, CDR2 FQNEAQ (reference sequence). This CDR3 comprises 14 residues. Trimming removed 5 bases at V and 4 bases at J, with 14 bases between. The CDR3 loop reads CASSIQEIGYGYTF. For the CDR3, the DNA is TGTGCCAGCAGCATACAGGAGATCGGCTATGGCTACACCTTC.

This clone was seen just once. The DNA of the CDR3 is TGTGCCAGCAGCTTAGGCGGGGGTGCTGAAGCTTTCTTT. Translated: CASSLGGGAEAFF. The V call is TRBV7-3, the J call TRBJ1-1, with TRBD1 as a possible D gene (5 bases). In germline, CDR1 is SGHTA, CDR2 FQGTGA. The CDR3 totals 13 residues. V shed 2 bases and J shed 6 bases, with 10 bases lying between them. Variable domain in full (rest from reference TRBV7-3 and TRBJ1-1): GAGVSQTPSNKVTEKGKYVELRCDPISGHTALYWYRQSLGQGPEFLIYFQGTGAADDSGLPNDRFFAVRPEGSVSTLKIQRTERGDSAVYLCASSLGGGAEAFFGQGTRLTVV.

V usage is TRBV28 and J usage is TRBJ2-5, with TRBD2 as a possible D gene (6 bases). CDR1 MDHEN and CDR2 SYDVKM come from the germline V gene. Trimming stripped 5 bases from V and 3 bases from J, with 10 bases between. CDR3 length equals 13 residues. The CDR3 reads CASSRLVEETQYF. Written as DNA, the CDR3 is TGTGCCAGCAGTCGACTAGTAGAAGAGACCCAGTACTTC.

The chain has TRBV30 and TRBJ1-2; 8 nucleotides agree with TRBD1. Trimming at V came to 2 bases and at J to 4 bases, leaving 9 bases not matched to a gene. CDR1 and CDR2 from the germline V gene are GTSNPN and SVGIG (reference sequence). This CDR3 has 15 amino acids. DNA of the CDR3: TGTGCCTGGAGTACCGCCGGGACAGGAATCTATGGCTACACCTTC. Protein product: CAWSTAGTGIYGYTF.

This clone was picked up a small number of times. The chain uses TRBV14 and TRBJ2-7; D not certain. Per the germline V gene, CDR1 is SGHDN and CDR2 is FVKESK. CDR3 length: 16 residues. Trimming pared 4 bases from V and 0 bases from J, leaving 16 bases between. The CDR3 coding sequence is TGTGCCAGCAGCCGATTAGGTCAGGCCCTCTCCTACGAGCAGTACTTC. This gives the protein CASSRLGQALSYEQYF.

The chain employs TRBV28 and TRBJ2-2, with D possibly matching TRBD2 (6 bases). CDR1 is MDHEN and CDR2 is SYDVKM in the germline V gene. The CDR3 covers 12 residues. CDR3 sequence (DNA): TGTACGAGTTCGGGGGACACCGGGGAGCTGTTTTTT. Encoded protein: CTSSGDTGELFF.